One T cell receptor beta chain is described in this entry. Its antigen is undetermined. The CDR3 is cut off 3 residues early in the read; its end comes from the germline J gene. TCRdb's copy holds only in-frame clones and misses some; the assay was immunoSEQ multiplex PCR. In total, the table holds 45,000 to 55,000 clones. The entry originates in a study of T cells in women clearing cervical HPV infection. Study at large: HLA type stays a possible confounder, typing being limited. The study, taken as a whole, reports: Each sample's T-cell count was unknown, possibly confounding richness.

The CDR3 is 14 amino acids. Germline-derived CDR1 and CDR2 are LNHDA and SQIVND (reference sequence). The origin of this receptor is a woman aged 18 to 75 with a cervical HPV16 infection that either progressed to CIN3+ or cleared (not recorded which). Specimen: blood buffy coat. V gene TRBV19 combines with J gene TRBJ2-3; 10 positions match TRBD1. The part of the CDR3 DNA that was read is TGTGCCAGTAGTATGGGGACAGGGGCCCAGCCG. Translating it yields CASSMGTGAQP. The whole CDR3 sequence reads CASSMGTGAQPQYF.